This T cell receptor beta chain was sequenced during a study of T cell responses to AZD1222 COVID-19 vaccine. The V end was cut by 5 bases, the J end by 0 bases, with 14 bases between. Germline CDR1 KGHSH, CDR2 LQKENI. The CDR3 totals 16 residues. Turning to this clone: Its antigen remains unidentified.

General study results and limits: The sample set comprised mostly white British donors with more females, and clonal diversity was possibly underestimated.

Profiled with immunoSEQ multiplex PCR; TCRdb holds only in-frame clones, not every one. The sample lists some 150,000 clones, 88% occurring once. The material sequenced was peripheral blood, taken on day 0 of AZD1222 vaccination. The clonotype was recovered from an adult in good health. This sequence joins TRBV18 and TRBJ1-3, with a possible D match to TRBD1 (6 bases). The CDR3 is CASSASTGLSGNTIYF. The CDR3 coding sequence is TGTGCCAGCTCAGCCTCGACAGGACTCTCTGGAAACACCATATATTTT.